This T cell receptor beta chain was recovered during a study of T cell responses to AZD1222 COVID-19 vaccine. Profiled with immunoSEQ multiplex PCR; TCRdb holds only in-frame clones, not every one. The sample yields approximately 99,000 clones, 86% seen once. The CDR3 has 15 amino acids. The ends were cut back, 0 bases at V and 10 bases at J, with 19 bases in the middle. Germline-derived CDR1 and CDR2 are SGHKS and YYEKEE (reference sequence). The sequence was collected from an adult in good health. This sample comprised peripheral blood, obtained on day 0 of AZD1222 vaccination. The chain recombines TRBV5-5 with TRBJ1-1, with D possibly being TRBD1 (5 bases). The CDR3 reads CASSLVVPGGRGAFF. CDR3 nucleotide sequence: TGTGCCAGCAGCTTGGTGGTGCCGGGGGGACGCGGAGCTTTCTTT.